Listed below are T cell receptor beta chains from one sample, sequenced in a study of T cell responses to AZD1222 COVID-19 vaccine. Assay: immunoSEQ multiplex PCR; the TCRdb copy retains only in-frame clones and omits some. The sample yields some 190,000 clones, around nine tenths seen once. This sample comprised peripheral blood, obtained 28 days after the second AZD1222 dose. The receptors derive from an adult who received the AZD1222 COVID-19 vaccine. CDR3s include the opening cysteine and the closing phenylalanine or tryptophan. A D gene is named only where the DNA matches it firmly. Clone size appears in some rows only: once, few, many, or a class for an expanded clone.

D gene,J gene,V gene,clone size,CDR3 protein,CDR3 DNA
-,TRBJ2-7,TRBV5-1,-,CASSYTMGGTPYEQYF,TGCGCCAGCAGCTATACGATGGGGGGAACACCCTACGAGCAGTACTTC
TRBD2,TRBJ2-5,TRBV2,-,CASSVPGLATETQYF,TGTGCCAGCAGTGTGCCGGGACTAGCAACAGAGACCCAGTACTTC
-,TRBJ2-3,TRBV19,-,CASSTAGSPQYF,TGTGCCAGTAGTACCGCAGGGTCCCCGCAGTATTTT
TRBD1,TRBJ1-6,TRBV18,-,CASSQTPTGDSPLHF,TGTGCCAGCTCACAAACGCCGACAGGGGATTCACCCCTCCACTTT
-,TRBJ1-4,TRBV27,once,CASSFSTATNEKLFF,TGTGCCAGCAGTTTTTCGACAGCAACTAATGAAAAACTGTTTTTT
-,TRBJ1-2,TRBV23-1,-,CASSQSSGGSNYGYTF,TGCGCCAGCAGTCAATCGAGTGGGGGGTCTAACTATGGCTACACCTTC
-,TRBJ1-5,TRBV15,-,CATSRDPYSNQPQHF,TGTGCCACCAGCAGAGACCCCTATAGCAATCAGCCCCAGCATTTT
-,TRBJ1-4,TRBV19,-,CASAGLDEKLFF,TGTGCCAGTGCAGGGTTGGATGAAAAACTGTTTTTT
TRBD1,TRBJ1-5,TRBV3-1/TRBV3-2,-,CASSQETGIDQPQHF,TGTGCCAGCAGCCAAGAGACAGGGATCGATCAGCCCCAGCATTTT
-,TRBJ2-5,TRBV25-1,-,CASSDTGSVETQYF,TGTGCCAGCAGTGATACAGGATCAGTAGAGACCCAGTACTTC
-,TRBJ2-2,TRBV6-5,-,CASSYSGPENTGELFF,TGTGCCAGCAGTTACTCGGGTCCGGAGAACACCGGGGAGCTGTTTTTT
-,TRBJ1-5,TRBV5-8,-,CASKEVWGVYSNQPQHF,TGTGCCAGCAAGGAAGTCTGGGGCGTATATAGCAATCAGCCCCAGCATTTT
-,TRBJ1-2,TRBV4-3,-,CASSQDLSTGGFTF,TGCGCCAGCAGCCAAGATCTAAGTACAGGCGGGTTCACCTTC
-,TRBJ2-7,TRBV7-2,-,CASSLRQFGEQYF,TGTGCCAGCAGCTTACGACAGTTTGGGGAGCAGTACTTC
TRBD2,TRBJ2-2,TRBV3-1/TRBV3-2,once,CASSLTSSGGLNTGELFF,TGTGCCAGCAGCCTCACCAGTAGCGGGGGCCTCAACACCGGGGAGCTGTTTTTT
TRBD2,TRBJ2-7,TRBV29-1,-,CSARGVFTYEQYF,TGCAGCGCCCGGGGGGTCTTCACCTACGAGCAGTACTTC
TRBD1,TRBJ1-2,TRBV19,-,CASSGQVVGYTF,TGTGCCAGTAGTGGACAGGTTGTAGGCTACACCTTC
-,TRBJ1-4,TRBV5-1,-,CASSLVGGNEKLFF,TGCGCCAGCAGCTTGGTTGGCGGGAATGAAAAACTGTTTTTT
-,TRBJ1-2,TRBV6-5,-,CASTSSGFGGYTF,TGTGCCAGCACTTCCTCGGGTTTCGGTGGCTACACCTTC